This T cell receptor beta chain was sequenced in a study of radiation and T cells in renal cell carcinoma. The CDR3 runs 16 residues. The germline CDR1 and CDR2 sequences are MGHRA and YSYEKL. The V gene end was trimmed by 4 bases and the J gene end by 6 bases; junction bases not matched to a gene: 11. This clone was found many times. Antigen: not known. Treatment of the sample: 15 Gy SBRT to primary tumor, nephrectomy 4 weeks later. Nephrectomy followed 15 Gy stereotactic body radiation by 4 weeks. This renal cell carcinoma was of the clear cell type. Here immunoSEQ multiplex PCR was the method, and the copy in TCRdb shows in-frame clones only, minus some. The data hold about 22,000 clones, with 40% to 55% observed a single time. Study-level findings and limits: Compared with controls, irradiated tumors showed greater TCR clonality. Only small tumor regions of roughly 1 g were sampled.

V gene TRBV4-1 combines with J gene TRBJ1-2; 10 bases map to TRBD1. The sample was tumor tissue, taken from a patient whose treatment included radiotherapy and nephrectomy. The TCR comes from a woman between 50 and 59 years old with renal cell carcinoma. The CDR3 nucleotides are TGCGCCAGCAGCCCGTACTCGGGACAGGGGAGGGATGGCTACACCTTC. Protein: CASSPYSGQGRDGYTF.